The text below deals with one T cell receptor beta chain. The sample belongs to a study of OX40 agonist ivuxolimab in advanced cancers. In germline, CDR1 is SNHLY, CDR2 FYNNEI. V lost 0 bases and J lost 4, with 15 bases in between. This CDR3 comprises 16 residues. Assay: immunoSEQ multiplex PCR; the TCRdb copy retains only in-frame clones and omits some. The profile shows about 68,000 clones, 85% to 90% of them singletons. The sequencing here drew on CD4+ or CD8+ T cells sorted from blood, taken in a trial of the OX40 agonist ivuxolimab. This chain links TRBV2 with TRBJ1-2, with D unclear. This receptor was taken from an adult with an advanced solid tumor such as melanoma, head and neck, liver or kidney cancer. DNA of the CDR3: TGTGCCAGCAGTGAAGCGCTTTGGCAGGTTCTCTATGGCTACACCTTC. Encoded protein: CASSEALWQVLYGYTF.